This passage covers 24 T cell receptor beta chains from one sample sequenced in a study of cytomegalovirus exposure and HLA in healthy donors. The study ran its PCR with 60 Vbeta and 13 Jbeta primers. TCRdb keeps only in-frame clones here, not all; method: immunoSEQ multiplex PCR. The sample lists 200,000 or so clones; around 80% were seen once. Sequencing was carried out using PBMCs. These receptors originate from a girl aged 2-10 years in good health and CMV-seronegative.

This clone was seen only once. J is TRBJ1-2 and V is TRBV5-8; a possible D gene is TRBD1 (6 bases). Germline CDR1 SGHTS, CDR2 YDEGEE. V was shortened by 4 bases and J by 5 bases, with 18 bases between the two germline ends. CDR3 length: 15 amino acids. CDR3 in amino acids: CASSPKVGASYGYTF. The DNA of the CDR3 is TGTGCCAGCAGCCCCAAGGTGGGGGCCTCTTATGGCTACACCTTC.

The chain has TRBV5-1 and TRBJ2-7, with 8 bases matching TRBD1. The CDR3 covers 12 residues. V lost 2 bases and J lost 7; bases outside the gene matches: 2. Germline assignment: CDR1 SGHRS and CDR2 YFSETQ. The CDR3 loop reads CASSLWTGEQYF. CDR3 coding DNA: TGCGCCAGCAGCTTATGGACAGGGGAGCAGTACTTC.

The rearrangement links TRBV19 to TRBJ1-1; D possibly corresponds to TRBD1 (6 bases). Germline V gene sequence: CDR1 LNHDA, CDR2 SQIVND (reference sequence). Trimming pared 9 bases from V and 3 bases from J, leaving 17 bases between. The CDR3 extends over 14 amino acids. This CDR3 is CASGKDRTYTEAFF. The DNA for the CDR3 is TGTGCCAGCGGTAAGGACAGAACCTACACTGAAGCTTTCTTT.

The chain is built from TRBV7-2 and TRBJ2-1; D perhaps matches TRBD2 (6 bases). The CDR3 loop spans 13 amino acids. Germline CDR1 reads SGHTA; CDR2 reads FQGNSA. V was clipped by 2 bases and J by 7 bases, with 9 bases between them. This CDR3 is CASSLSGDNEQFF. CDR3 nucleotide sequence: TGTGCCAGCAGCTTATCGGGGGATAATGAGCAGTTCTTC.

The chain links TRBV4-2 to TRBJ2-2; 9 bases fit TRBD2. This CDR3 has 17 residues. The germline V gene has CDR1 LGHNA and CDR2 YNFKEQ. The J segment lost 7 bases and the V segment lost 0 bases, leaving 9 bases of the junction unmatched. CDR3 sequence: CASSQEVAGVYGGELFF. The CDR3 bases are TGTGCCAGCAGCCAAGAAGTAGCGGGGGTTTATGGCGGGGAGCTGTTTTTT.

The gene calls are TRBV6-6 and TRBJ2-5; D possibly corresponds to TRBD2 (6 bases). The CDR3 is 16 amino acids. The V gene lost 2 bases and the J gene lost 4 bases, with 17 bases spanning the gap. Germline V gene lookup returns CDR1 MNHNY and CDR2 SVGAGI (reference sequence). The chain's CDR3 is CASSYPAGGFPETQYF. The CDR3 DNA is TGTGCCAGCAGTTACCCGGCCGGGGGTTTTCCAGAGACCCAGTACTTC.

The J gene is TRBJ2-1, the V gene TRBV7-9, with a possible D match to TRBD2 (5 bases). The CDR3 contains 14 residues. The ends were cut back, 4 bases at V and 0 bases at J, with 7 bases in the middle. Looked up from germline, CDR1 is SEHNR and CDR2 is FQNEAQ (reference sequence). The CDR3 loop reads CASSYSDSYNEQFF. The CDR3 DNA sequence: TGTGCCAGCAGCTATAGCGACTCCTACAATGAGCAGTTCTTC.

The V call is TRBV4-1, the J call TRBJ2-1; possibly TRBD1 for D (5 bases). Looked up from germline, CDR1 is MGHRA and CDR2 is YSYEKL. Trimming pared 1 base from V and 4 bases from J, leaving 5 bases between. The CDR3 covers 13 residues. The CDR3 protein is CASSQGQYNEQFF. The CDR3 DNA is TGCGCCAGCAGCCAAGGACAGTACAATGAGCAGTTCTTC.

The V and J genes are TRBV4-1 and TRBJ1-1; D is ambiguous. Germline CDR1 and CDR2: MGHRA and YSYEKL. The length of the CDR3 is 12 residues. The V gene lost 1 base and the J gene lost 8 bases, with 8 bases spanning the gap. The CDR3 is CASSQGVTEAFF. The CDR3 DNA is TGCGCCAGCAGCCAAGGAGTGACAGAAGCTTTCTTT.

The chain carries TRBV7-9 and TRBJ1-1; 9 bases map to TRBD1. Trimming cost V 0 bases and J 4 bases; bases outside gene matches: 9. There are 17 residues in the CDR3. Germline CDR1 and CDR2: SEHNR and FQNEAQ (reference sequence). The CDR3 loop is CASSLARTGVGGTEAFF. CDR3 DNA: TGTGCCAGCAGCTTAGCCCGGACAGGGGTGGGTGGCACTGAAGCTTTCTTT.

The V and J genes are TRBV2 and TRBJ2-3, with D possibly TRBD1 on 5 matching bases. Per germline, CDR1 SNHLY and CDR2 FYNNEI. CDR3 length: 14 amino acids. Trimming left V 7 bases short and J 4 bases short, with 15 bases between. Here the CDR3 reads CASKPQGMSDTQYF. For the CDR3, the DNA is TGTGCCAGCAAGCCGCAGGGAATGTCAGATACGCAGTATTTT.

This clone was counted a single time. The chain joins TRBV6-5 to TRBJ1-1; a possible D gene is TRBD1 (6 bases). The CDR3 extends over 15 amino acids. V shed 6 bases and J shed 5 bases, with 19 bases lying between them. CDR1 is MNHEY and CDR2 is SVGAGI in the germline V gene. The DNA for the CDR3 is TGTGCCAGCAGGTCCCGAAGGACAGTACTAACTGAAGCTTTCTTT. Protein sequence: CASRSRRTVLTEAFF.

The chain recombines TRBV7-6 with TRBJ2-1; TRBD2 might be the D (6 bases). The CDR3 contains 15 residues. In germline, CDR1 is SGHVS, CDR2 FNYEAQ. Trimming removed 3 bases at V and 10 bases at J, with 19 bases between. The CDR3 nucleotides are TGTGCCAGCAGCTTTGGTTCGGGGGTCGGGGAAGAGCAGTTCTTC. Protein product: CASSFGSGVGEEQFF.

The V gene is TRBV5-6, the J gene TRBJ2-7; D call uncertain. This CDR3 has 12 amino acids. V lost 4 bases and J lost 3, with 8 bases in between. Germline assignment: CDR1 SGHDT and CDR2 YYEEEE. The CDR3 region has the DNA TGTGCCAGCAGCCTAATTAACTACGAGCAGTACTTC. Encoded protein: CASSLINYEQYF. The whole variable domain, filled in from reference TRBV5-6 and TRBJ2-7, reads DAGVTQSPTHLIKTRGQQVTLRCSPKSGHDTVSWYQQALGQGPQFIFQYYEEEERQRGNFPDRFSGHQFPNYSSELNVNALLLGDSALYLCASSLINYEQYFGPGTRLTVT.

This chain connects TRBV5-1 to TRBJ1-3; 7 bases map to TRBD1. The CDR3 runs to 16 residues. CDR1 is SGHRS and CDR2 is YFSETQ in the germline V gene. V lost 4 bases to trimming and J lost 8 bases; unmatched junction nucleotides: 15. The CDR3 coding sequence is TGCGCCAGCAGCCTTTCCGGGACAGCCTCCCGGGACACCATATATTTT. It is translated as CASSLSGTASRDTIYF.

This chain links TRBV21-1 with TRBJ2-7; the table's D call, TRBD1, has no DNA check behind it. TRBV21-1 is listed as a pseudogene. The CDR3 spans 13 residues. The CDR3 protein is CASSKPTAHEQYF. The CDR3 nucleotides are TGTGCCAGCAGCAAACCCACAGCTCACGAGCAGTACTTC.

The J gene is TRBJ2-3, the V gene TRBV6-1; 8 bases fit TRBD2. This CDR3 comprises 14 residues. Germline CDR1 is MNHNS and CDR2 is SASEGT. The V gene end was trimmed by 2 bases and the J gene end by 5 bases; junction bases not matched to a gene: 3. The CDR3 spells CASSESLAGDTQYF. As DNA, the CDR3 is TGTGCCAGCAGTGAATCGCTAGCGGGAGATACGCAGTATTTT.

The chain is built from TRBV29-1 and TRBJ1-1, with D perhaps matching TRBD1 (6 bases). V was clipped by 6 bases and J by 2 bases, with 13 bases between them. The CDR3 has 13 residues. Germline V lookup: CDR1 SQVTM, CDR2 ANQGSEA. The CDR3 DNA is TGCAGCGTCAATTTCAGGGGCAACACTGAAGCTTTCTTT. As protein: CSVNFRGNTEAFF.

The chain uses TRBV7-9 and TRBJ1-2; D not certain. This CDR3 has 17 amino acids. V lost 0 bases to trimming and J lost 8 bases, with 22 bases between them. Looked up from germline, CDR1 is SEHNR and CDR2 is FQNEAQ (reference sequence). In DNA form, the CDR3 reads TGTGCCAGCAGCTTAGCTCTCCAGGCAGCGGCTGCGGGGGGCTACACCTTC. This gives the protein CASSLALQAAAAGGYTF.

The chain uses TRBV10-1 and TRBJ1-1; no definite D call. Germline loops: CDR1 WNHNN, CDR2 SYGVQD (reference sequence). The CDR3 contains 16 residues. The V gene lost 0 bases and the J gene lost 4 bases, with 15 bases spanning the gap. The CDR3 sequence is CASSESPNPGGTEAFF. As DNA, the CDR3 is TGCGCCAGCAGTGAGTCGCCCAATCCTGGAGGCACTGAAGCTTTCTTT.

This clone was recorded a few times. The V gene is TRBV15, the J gene TRBJ1-2; D possibly corresponds to TRBD1 (6 bases). The CDR3 spans 13 residues. V was trimmed by 4 bases and J by 4 bases, leaving 10 bases between them. CDR1 is LNHNV and CDR2 is YYDKDF in the germline V gene (reference sequence). The CDR3 loop reads CATSTGTFYGYTF. The CDR3 DNA sequence: TGTGCCACCAGCACCGGGACATTCTATGGCTACACCTTC.

V and J are TRBV4-1 and TRBJ2-3; 7 bases align to TRBD2. V lost 5 bases and J lost 4; bases outside the gene matches: 12. Germline CDR1 reads MGHRA; CDR2 reads YSYEKL. The CDR3 runs to 16 residues. In DNA, the CDR3 is TGCGCCAGCAGCTTCTCCGGGACCCGGGAGGCAGATACGCAGTATTTT. The encoded protein is CASSFSGTREADTQYF.

The V and J genes are TRBV18 and TRBJ2-7; D not resolved. The CDR3 has 12 residues. In germline, CDR1 is KGHSH, CDR2 LQKENI. V lost 3 bases to trimming and J lost 7 bases, with 10 bases between them. The CDR3 loop is CASSPQSREQYF. The CDR3 coding sequence is TGTGCCAGCTCACCGCAGTCGAGGGAGCAGTACTTC.

The chain carries TRBV27 and TRBJ2-7; D is unclear. Germline V gene sequence: CDR1 MNHEY, CDR2 SMNVEV (reference sequence). The germline V and J ends were trimmed by 5 bases and 0 bases, with 23 bases remaining between them. The CDR3 sequence is 18 residues long. The DNA of the CDR3 is TGTGCCAGCAGTCCCCTTCGGTCCGGTAGCCCCAGCTCCTACGAGCAGTACTTC. Its translation: CASSPLRSGSPSSYEQYF.